This TCR beta chain was identified in a study of beta chain features in type 1 diabetes. Every isolated RNA sample was fully reverse transcribed, so sequencing captured expressed TCRB transcripts. Method: immunoSEQ multiplex PCR; TCRdb's copy keeps in-frame clones and lacks some. This repertoire shows about 340,000 clones, 13% found once; its top ten account for roughly 0.015%. Overall study findings and caveats: Shorter TCRB CDR3s, moderately but significantly so, were found in Type 1 diabetes patients in all four CD4+ subsets.

A few counts support this clone. Its antigen is not identified. The CDR3 runs to 14 residues. Per the germline V gene, CDR1 is SGHTA and CDR2 is FQGTGA. The V gene lost 5 bases and the J gene lost 0 bases, with 11 bases spanning the gap. The sequenced sample was naive CD4+ T cells from blood. This clonotype was sampled from a woman aged 18-35 years with type 1 diabetes. This chain uses TRBV7-3 with TRBJ2-7; possibly TRBD2 for D (5 bases). The CDR3 protein is CASSPDWNSYEQYF. The CDR3 coding sequence is TGTGCCAGCAGCCCGGACTGGAACTCCTACGAGCAGTACTTC.